The clone carrying this TCR beta chain has at least ten counts. TCRdb itself ran the 5' RACE reads through MiXCR, one entry per CDR3 protein. The sample lists around 960,000 distinct CDR3 sequences, around 12% seen once, with around 1.6% in the top ten. Deletions cut 6 bases from V and 2 bases from J, with 12 bases between. The CDR3 is 14 residues long. The data were taken from a study of identical twins. This sample also belongs to another study, concerning yellow fever vaccine responses in identical twins.

Sequenced: PBMCs. The chain joins TRBV12-3 or TRBV12-4 to TRBJ2-3; no firm D call. This receptor was obtained from a woman aged 18-29 years in good health. DNA of the CDR3: TGTGCCAGCAGCCTTACACACCCCACAGATACGCAGTATTTT. It specifies CASSLTHPTDTQYF.